Sequencing of this T cell receptor beta chain was carried out in a study of CD8 T cells in Susac syndrome. Study conclusions and caveats: Around 15 Susac-specific public clones were found in total CD8+ repertoires and roughly five in CD8+ TEMRA repertoires. Maximal CD8+ clonal expansion in Susac was observed within TEMRA cells and among active patients.

Comment on this clonotype: Its matching antigen is unknown.

Reverse transcription of roughly 0.45 to 1 ug RNA was performed with random hexamers. The authors amplified TCR beta CDR3 across 54 Vbeta and 13 Jbeta using immunoSEQ multiplex PCR. TCRdb called the immunoSEQ multiplex PCR reads again in MiXCR, with one record for every CDR3 protein. The table lists around 150,000 distinct CDR3 sequences, roughly 94% of them singletons. While CD8+ and CD4+ T cells were isolated negatively, TEMRA cells were enriched by FACS. The CDR3 is 13 residues long. CDR1 is MNHEY, CDR2 SVGAGI, per germline. The V segment lost 8 bases and the J segment 5 bases; nucleotides outside the gene matches: 6.

The rearrangement uses TRBV6-5 and TRBJ2-1; 7 bases are shared with TRBD2. What was sequenced was CD8+ T cells from PBMCs. The receptor was derived from a human donor with Susac syndrome. CDR3 sequence reads: CASLASGHNEQFF. In nucleotides, the CDR3 is TGTGCCAGCTTGGCTAGCGGCCACAATGAGCAGTTCTTC.